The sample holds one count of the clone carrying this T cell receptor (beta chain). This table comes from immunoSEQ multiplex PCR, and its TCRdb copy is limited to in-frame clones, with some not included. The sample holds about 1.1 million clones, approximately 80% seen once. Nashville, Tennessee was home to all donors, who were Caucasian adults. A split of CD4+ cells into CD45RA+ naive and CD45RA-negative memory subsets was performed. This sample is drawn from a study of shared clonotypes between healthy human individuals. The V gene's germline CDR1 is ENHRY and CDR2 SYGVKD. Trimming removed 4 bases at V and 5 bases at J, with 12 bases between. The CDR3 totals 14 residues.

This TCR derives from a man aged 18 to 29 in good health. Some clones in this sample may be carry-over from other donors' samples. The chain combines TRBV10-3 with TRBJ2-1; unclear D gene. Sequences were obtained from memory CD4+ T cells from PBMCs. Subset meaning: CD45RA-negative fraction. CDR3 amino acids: CAISAGFLNNEQFF. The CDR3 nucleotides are TGTGCCATCAGTGCGGGCTTTTTGAACAATGAGCAGTTCTTC.